One sample yielded the 7 T cell receptor beta chains listed below, sequenced in a study of blood T cells in healthy people across ages. A second PCR, run for roughly 7 to 12 cycles, used a sample-barcoded 5' primer plus a J-beta primer mix. TCRdb reanalysed the 5' RACE reads using MiXCR and keeps one entry per CDR3 protein. Found here are about 1.6 million distinct CDR3 sequences, almost 35% of them singletons; the top ten hold roughly 12%. Sample: blood. The receptor source for this set is a woman in her 30s in good health.

This clonotype was recorded a few times. The rearrangement joins TRBV18 to TRBJ2-7, with TRBD1 matching over 9 bases. Germline V gene sequence: CDR1 KGHSH, CDR2 LQKENI. The CDR3 consists of 15 residues. V shed 3 bases, J shed 3 bases, and the junction held 6 bases outside the gene matches. The CDR3 protein is CASSPRTGEDYEQYF. The CDR3 nucleotides read TGTGCCAGCTCACCGCGGACAGGGGAGGACTACGAGCAGTACTTC.

This clonotype turned up a few times. This chain joins TRBV18 and TRBJ1-2, with 7 positions matching TRBD1. The CDR3 covers 15 residues. The germline CDR1 and CDR2 sequences are KGHSH and LQKENI. V gave up 5 bases and J gave up 2 bases; unmatched junction bases: 8. DNA of the CDR3: TGTGCCAGCTCAACTGGACAGGTCCAAAACTATGGCTACACCTTC. Protein sequence: CASSTGQVQNYGYTF.

The chain is built from TRBV5-1 and TRBJ2-7, with 8 bases aligning to TRBD1. CDR1 and CDR2 from the germline V gene are SGHRS and YFSETQ. CDR3 size: 15 residues. V shed 0 bases, J shed 4 bases, and the junction held 6 bases outside the gene matches. The CDR3 DNA follows: TGCGCCAGCAGCTTGGATGGGGACAGGTCATACGAGCAGTACTTC. Translated: CASSLDGDRSYEQYF.

This clonotype has a handful of counts. The rearrangement joins TRBV10-3 to TRBJ1-1; D gene ambiguous. CDR3 size: 13 residues. V was shortened by 4 bases and J by 4 bases, with 10 bases between the two germline ends. Germline V gene data show CDR1 as ENHRY and CDR2 as SYGVKD. The CDR3 spells CAISGVSGTEAFF. CDR3 nucleotides: TGTGCCATCAGTGGGGTTTCTGGCACTGAAGCTTTCTTT.

The CDR3 sequence is CASSHLGNRGETDTQYF. CDR3 DNA sequence: TGCGCCAGCAGCCATCTTGGAAACAGGGGTGAAACAGATACGCAGTATTTT. V gene TRBV4-1 combines with J gene TRBJ2-3; 7 positions agree with TRBD1. Looked up from germline, CDR1 is MGHRA and CDR2 is YSYEKL. With 3 bases clipped from V and 3 bases from J, the junction kept 12 bases outside the gene matches. This CDR3 region has 17 residues.

The V call is TRBV4-2, the J call TRBJ1-5; possible D gene TRBD1, 5 bases. Germline lookup yields CDR1 LGHNA and CDR2 YNFKEQ. CDR3 length: 17 residues. V was shortened by 0 bases and J by 2 bases, with 14 bases between the two germline ends. CDR3 sequence: CASSQEVRGRGNQPQHF. As DNA, the CDR3 is TGTGCCAGCAGCCAAGAGGTAAGGGGCCGGGGCAATCAGCCCCAGCATTTT.

The V call is TRBV6-1, the J call TRBJ2-5; TRBD1 aligns across 8 bases. The better agreement between TRBJ2-7 and the DNA end casts doubt on the J call. There are 14 residues in the CDR3. Germline V gives CDR1 MNHNS, CDR2 SASEGT. The CDR3 DNA reads as TGTGCCAGCAGTGAAAGCAGGGGGCGCCCCGAGCAGTACTTC. Translating it yields CASSESRGRPEQYF.